These 14 T cell receptor beta chains share one sample of origin, sequenced in a study of PD-L1 blockade in urothelial cancer. Profiled with immunoSEQ multiplex PCR; TCRdb holds only in-frame clones, not every one. The table lists 70,000 or so clones, roughly 89% of them singletons, with less than 4% in the top ten. The sample was PBMCs, taken around atezolizumab (anti-PD-L1) treatment. The receptor source for this set is a man between 60 and 70 years old with urothelial cancer.

In DNA form, the CDR3 reads TGTGCCAGCAGCGTGGACTGGAACACTGAAGCTTTCTTT. Translation gives CASSVDWNTEAFF. The chain combines TRBV9 with TRBJ1-1; no firm D call. Germline V gene data show CDR1 as SGDLS and CDR2 as YYNGEE. The V gene lost 2 bases and the J gene lost 1 base, with 6 bases spanning the gap. The CDR3 totals 13 residues. The full variable domain, in which reference TRBV9 and TRBJ1-1 provide the parts outside the CDR3, is DSGVTQTPKHLITATGQRVTLRCSPRSGDLSVYWYQQSLDQGLQFLIQYYNGEERAKGNILERFSAQQFPDLHSELNLSSLELGDSALYFCASSVDWNTEAFFGQGTRLTVV.

J is TRBJ1-4 and V is TRBV5-5; 8 positions match TRBD1. Looked up from germline, CDR1 is SGHKS and CDR2 is YYEKEE (reference sequence). J was trimmed by 3 bases and V by 3 bases; bases with no gene match: 7. This CDR3 region has 16 residues. The CDR3 coding sequence is TGTGCCAGCAGCTCGACAGGGGCTCGGGCTAATGAAAAACTGTTTTTT. This translates into CASSSTGARANEKLFF.

The V gene is TRBV14, the J gene TRBJ1-4; weak D call: TRBD1 (5 bases). Deletions cut 4 bases from V and 4 bases from J, with 7 bases between. The germline V gene encodes CDR1 SGHDN and CDR2 FVKESK. This CDR3 region has 13 residues. CDR3 coding DNA: TGTGCCAGCAGCCGGGGCCTTAATGAAAAACTGTTTTTT. Translation gives CASSRGLNEKLFF.

This chain links TRBV30 with TRBJ2-7; possibly TRBD2 for D (5 bases). The CDR3 length is 13 residues. V was pared by 0 bases and J by 6 bases, with 12 bases between. From germline, CDR1 is GTSNPN and CDR2 SVGIG (reference sequence). As DNA, the CDR3 is TGTGCCTGGAGTGTACTAGGGTACGGCGAGCAGTACTTC. The encoded protein is CAWSVLGYGEQYF.

V and J are TRBV5-6 and TRBJ2-2; 7 bases are shared with TRBD2. V gave up 4 bases and J gave up 4 bases; unmatched junction bases: 10. CDR1 and CDR2 from the germline V gene are SGHDT and YYEEEE. The CDR3 has 16 amino acids. DNA of the CDR3: TGTGCCAGCAGCCCGACTTTGGGGGGGTCCACCGGGGAGCTGTTTTTT. Translating gives CASSPTLGGSTGELFF.

V is TRBV5-1 and J is TRBJ1-4; 7 nucleotides match TRBD1. The CDR3 is 13 amino acids. V was pared by 7 bases and J by 5 bases, with 5 bases of the junction left unmatched. Germline values: CDR1 SGHRS, CDR2 YFSETQ. The CDR3, as DNA: TGCGCCAGCCGGACAGGAGAGAATGAAAAACTGTTTTTT. It yields the protein CASRTGENEKLFF. Combining the CDR3 with reference TRBV5-1 and TRBJ1-4 gives the whole variable domain KAGVTQTPRYLIKTRGQQVTLSCSPISGHRSVSWYQQTPGQGLQFLFEYFSETQRNKGNFPGRFSGRQFSNSRSEMNVSTLELGDSALYLCASRTGENEKLFFGSGTQLSVL.

The chain couples TRBV6-1 to TRBJ1-5, with D perhaps TRBD1 (6 bases). The CDR3 runs to 16 residues. Looked up from germline, CDR1 is MNHNS and CDR2 is SASEGT. V lost 4 bases to trimming and J lost 2 bases, with 15 bases between them. This CDR3 reads CASSVRGGLGNQPQHF. Here the CDR3 DNA reads TGTGCCAGCAGTGTCAGGGGCGGGCTGGGCAATCAGCCCCAGCATTTT.

The rearrangement links TRBV5-1 to TRBJ2-5, with TRBD2 matching over 10 bases. The CDR3 runs 14 residues. V dropped 6 bases and J dropped 4; count of bases not matched to a gene: 6. Per the germline V gene, CDR1 is SGHRS and CDR2 is YFSETQ. The CDR3 region has the DNA TGCGCCAGCAATTTAGCGGGGGGTCGAGAGACCCAGTACTTC. This encodes CASNLAGGRETQYF.

The chain has TRBV10-3 and TRBJ2-5, with D possibly matching TRBD1 (5 bases). V gave up 3 bases and J gave up 5 bases, with 16 bases separating them. The V gene's germline CDR1 is ENHRY and CDR2 SYGVKD. The CDR3 loop spans 15 amino acids. CDR3 DNA sequence: TGTGCCATCAGTGAAGGGGCAGGGTTGGGTGAGACCCAGTACTTC. This codes for CAISEGAGLGETQYF.

This chain joins TRBV4-1 and TRBJ2-3; 11 bases map to TRBD2. Losses at the gene ends were 5 bases for V and 2 bases for J; bases not matched to a gene: 3. The germline V gene encodes CDR1 MGHRA and CDR2 YSYEKL. The length of the CDR3 is 15 residues. The CDR3 DNA follows: TGCGCCAGCAGCGGGGGACTAGCGGACACAGATACGCAGTATTTT. Amino acid sequence: CASSGGLADTDTQYF.

The CDR3 bases are TGTGCCAGCAGCTTAGACAGGGTCCTGTACGAGCAGTACTTC. As protein: CASSLDRVLYEQYF. J is TRBJ2-7 and V is TRBV7-2, with D maybe TRBD1 (6 bases). The CDR3 has 14 amino acids. With 1 base removed from V and 4 bases from J, the gap between germline ends came to 11 bases. Per germline, CDR1 SGHTA and CDR2 FQGNSA.

The chain joins TRBV28 to TRBJ1-5; TRBD1 might be the D (5 bases). There are 16 residues in the CDR3. V was cut by 5 bases and J by 0 bases, with 14 bases left in between. Germline-derived CDR1 and CDR2 are MDHEN and SYDVKM. The CDR3 DNA sequence: TGTGCCAGCAGTCTATTGACAGTTAATAGCAATCAGCCCCAGCATTTT. Translating it yields CASSLLTVNSNQPQHF.

V is TRBV12-5 and J is TRBJ2-2; D not certain. Germline V CDR1 and CDR2: LGHNT, FRNRAP. V dropped 1 base and J dropped 5 bases, with 8 bases sitting between them. The CDR3 length is 14 residues. CDR3 DNA sequence: TGTGCTAGTGGTTTGGCCTCGAGAACCGGGGAGCTGTTTTTT. Amino acid sequence: CASGLASRTGELFF.

The chain carries TRBV5-6 and TRBJ2-3; a weak D match, TRBD2 (6 bases). V lost 2 bases and J 6 bases, leaving 16 bases between the germline ends. This CDR3 spans 15 amino acids. Germline V gene sequence: CDR1 SGHDT, CDR2 YYEEEE. The CDR3: CASSLIPAGKDTQYF. CDR3 nucleotides: TGTGCCAGCAGCTTAATCCCCGCGGGGAAGGATACGCAGTATTTT. Full variable domain (remainder filled in from reference TRBV5-6 and TRBJ2-3): DAGVTQSPTHLIKTRGQQVTLRCSPKSGHDTVSWYQQALGQGPQFIFQYYEEEERQRGNFPDRFSGHQFPNYSSELNVNALLLGDSALYLCASSLIPAGKDTQYFGPGTRLTVL.